The sequence of this T cell receptor (beta chain) was determined in a study of radiation and T cells in renal cell carcinoma. Whole-study context: Nephrectomy followed 15 Gy stereotactic body radiation by 4 weeks.

The time point denotes: baseline pretreatment blood. Sample treatment: 15 Gy SBRT to primary tumor, nephrectomy 4 weeks later. Serial blood draws occurred at baseline and 2 and 4 weeks post-SBRT. Profiled with immunoSEQ multiplex PCR; TCRdb holds only in-frame clones, not every one. Among 100,000 to 150,000 clones listed, approximately 78% were seen once. The length of the CDR3 is 16 residues. Between the trimmed V and J ends, which lost 1 base and 2 bases, there was a span of 15 bases. Germline V gene lookup returns CDR1 SGHTA and CDR2 FQGTGA. The clonotype comes from a woman aged 55-70 years with renal cell carcinoma. The specimen comprised blood, sampled from a patient whose treatment included radiotherapy and nephrectomy. The chain combines TRBV7-3 with TRBJ2-7; D unclear. The CDR3 sequence is CASSLIRAARPYEQYF. Here the CDR3 DNA reads TGTGCCAGCAGCTTAATTCGGGCAGCAAGGCCCTACGAGCAGTACTTC.